This is a list of T cell receptor beta chains from one sample in a study of OX40 agonist ivuxolimab in advanced cancers. The assay was immunoSEQ multiplex PCR, and TCRdb's table has in-frame clones only and misses some. The table shows around 33,000 clones, with roughly 84% occurring only once. This sample comprised CD4+ or CD8+ T cells sorted from blood, obtained in a trial of the OX40 agonist ivuxolimab. The receptor set was obtained from an adult with an advanced solid tumor such as melanoma, head and neck, liver or kidney cancer. Both conserved end residues are part of each CDR3. Each record gives: CDR3 protein, CDR3 DNA, J gene, V gene, D gene, clone size. D genes are given only for firm matches. The size of a clone is reported for some rows only, either as once, few or many, or as a class for expanded clones.

CDR3 protein: CASSSGTSNEKLFF
CDR3 DNA: TGCGCCAGCAGCTCAGGGACTTCTAATGAAAAACTGTTTTTT
J gene: TRBJ1-4
V gene: TRBV5-1
D gene: NA
clone size: NA

CDR3 protein: CATNERDRANGYTF
CDR3 DNA: TGTGCCACCAACGAGCGGGACAGGGCTAATGGCTACACCTTC
J gene: TRBJ1-2
V gene: TRBV2
D gene: TRBD1
clone size: NA

CDR3 protein: CASSAQGGGPYEQYF
CDR3 DNA: TGTGCCAGCAGCGCCCAGGGAGGAGGGCCCTACGAGCAGTACTTC
J gene: TRBJ2-7
V gene: TRBV6-1
D gene: NA
clone size: NA

CDR3 protein: CASSHSSGGDYEQYF
CDR3 DNA: TGCGCCAGCAGCCACTCTAGCGGGGGAGACTACGAGCAGTACTTC
J gene: TRBJ2-7
V gene: TRBV4-1
D gene: TRBD2
clone size: NA

CDR3 protein: CASNPQGVYEQYF
CDR3 DNA: TGTGCCAGCAACCCTCAAGGGGTCTACGAGCAGTACTTC
J gene: TRBJ2-7
V gene: TRBV2
D gene: NA
clone size: NA

CDR3 protein: CASSLGPAPSYEQYF
CDR3 DNA: TGTGCCAGCAGCTTAGGCCCGGCGCCGTCCTACGAGCAGTACTTC
J gene: TRBJ2-7
V gene: TRBV11-2
D gene: NA
clone size: NA

CDR3 protein: CASSFYRGEKLFF
CDR3 DNA: TGTGCCAGCAGTTTTTACAGGGGAGAAAAACTGTTTTTT
J gene: TRBJ1-4
V gene: TRBV28
D gene: TRBD1
clone size: NA

CDR3 protein: CASSLGGLAGYNEQFF
CDR3 DNA: TGCGCCAGCAGCTTGGGCGGACTAGCGGGATACAATGAGCAGTTCTTC
J gene: TRBJ2-1
V gene: TRBV5-1
D gene: TRBD2
clone size: NA

CDR3 protein: CASSRQTSGSSYNEQFF
CDR3 DNA: TGTGCCAGCAGCCGACAAACTAGCGGGAGCTCCTACAATGAGCAGTTCTTC
J gene: TRBJ2-1
V gene: TRBV5-4
D gene: TRBD2
clone size: NA

CDR3 protein: CASSLGRAGNQPQHF
CDR3 DNA: TGTGCCAGCAGCTTGGGAAGGGCTGGCAATCAGCCCCAGCATTTT
J gene: TRBJ1-5
V gene: TRBV5-5
D gene: NA
clone size: once

CDR3 protein: CASSLGGGAYEQYF
CDR3 DNA: TGTGCCAGCAGCTTAGGCGGAGGGGCCTACGAGCAGTACTTC
J gene: TRBJ2-7
V gene: TRBV7-2
D gene: NA
clone size: NA

CDR3 protein: CASTSGANVLTF
CDR3 DNA: TGTGCCAGCACCTCTGGGGCCAACGTCCTGACTTTC
J gene: TRBJ2-6
V gene: TRBV7-3
D gene: NA
clone size: NA

CDR3 protein: CAWSESSGAISF
CDR3 DNA: TGTGCCTGGAGTGAGTCGTCAGGGGCGATTTCTTTC
J gene: TRBJ2-7
V gene: TRBV30
D gene: NA
clone size: NA

CDR3 protein: CASSLEQAYEQYF
CDR3 DNA: TGTGCCAGCAGCTTAGAACAGGCCTACGAGCAGTACTTC
J gene: TRBJ2-7
V gene: TRBV11-2
D gene: NA
clone size: once

CDR3 protein: CAWSLTGEGDSYEQYF
CDR3 DNA: TGTGCCTGGAGTCTTACAGGGGAAGGGGATAGCTACGAGCAGTACTTC
J gene: TRBJ2-7
V gene: TRBV30
D gene: TRBD1
clone size: NA

CDR3 protein: CASSQDPETQYF
CDR3 DNA: TGCGCCAGCAGCCAAGACCCAGAGACCCAGTACTTC
J gene: TRBJ2-5
V gene: TRBV4-1
D gene: NA
clone size: once

CDR3 protein: CASSGGGARTGELFF
CDR3 DNA: TGCGCCAGCAGTGGGGGGGGCGCAAGGACCGGGGAGCTGTTTTTT
J gene: TRBJ2-2
V gene: TRBV10-2
D gene: NA
clone size: NA